This TCR beta chain appears in the sequencing data of a study of blood T cell repertoires in COVID-19. Study at large: Sample material is recorded as cDNA or gDNA derived from T cells, B-cell-depleted T cells, or PBMCs.

Repertoires were generated with immunoSEQ multiplex PCR, while TCRdb's copy carries only in-frame clones and drops some. There are approximately 45,000 clones in the sample; roughly 86% occur only once, and approximately 14% lies in the top ten. Trimming cost V 7 bases and J 7 bases; bases outside gene matches: 10. This CDR3 spans 14 amino acids. Germline loops: CDR1 LNHDA, CDR2 SQIVND (reference sequence). The rearrangement links TRBV19 to TRBJ1-5, with 7 bases aligning to TRBD1. Material for sequencing was peripheral blood. The receptor was derived from a human donor in a cohort sampled during active COVID-19. CDR3 bases: TGTGCCAGTAAGACCCGTCAGGGGGGACAGCCCCAGCATTTT. It is translated as CASKTRQGGQPQHF.